The clone carrying this T cell receptor (beta chain) turned up a few times. The target antigen is unknown. The sample is drawn from a study of type 1 regulatory T cells. Study-wide background: T-allo10 is a Tr1-enriched, alloantigen-specific CD4 T cell product made in vitro. The study's findings and limits: Tr1 cells had a more restricted TCR repertoire than non-Tr1 cells.

TCRdb re-derived calls from the reads in MiXCR, one entry per CDR3 protein. This sample has about 42,000 distinct CDR3 sequences, with roughly an eighth found just once. The germline CDR1 and CDR2 sequences are MNHEY and SMNVEV (reference sequence). The CDR3 is 15 residues long. V lost 6 bases, J lost 2 bases, and 17 bases lay in between. The chain couples TRBV27 to TRBJ2-7, with unresolved D. This receptor was obtained from a human donor in good health. The sequencing input was cultured non-Tr1 T cells, either the whole culture or a sorted T cell fraction (not recorded which). Here the CDR3 DNA reads TGTGCCAGCAGGGTGACCCGGGCCATTGCCTACGAGCAGTACTTC. This codes for CASRVTRAIAYEQYF.